This entry concerns a single T cell receptor beta chain. Antigen: not known. The sample is drawn from a study of vaccination effects on CD4 cells after COVID-19. Study summary: The median interval between the second dose and post-vaccine sampling was 72 days.

Study-wide results and caveats: Whether induced by infection or by vaccine, clones showed marked clonal contraction late after vaccination. In healthy vaccinees, only 1 of 255 vaccine-induced clones cross-reacted with common cold coronaviruses.

Germline lookup yields CDR1 KGHSH and CDR2 LQKENI. Trimming took off 2 bases at V and 3 bases at J, with 15 bases between the two ends. The CDR3 totals 16 residues. The protocol was immunoSEQ multiplex PCR, while the TCRdb copy is restricted to in-frame clones and leaves out a portion. The sample shows roughly 68,000 clones, roughly 81% of them seen only once. Under the ViraFEST assay, PBMC were stimulated with viral peptide pools so that antigen-specific CD4+ T cells expanded. Sequencing was performed afterwards. Following a roughly 9-day culture, CD4+ T cells were purified. The participants, recipients of two vaccine doses, got either BNT162b2 or mRNA-1273. Cultures used around 1.8 million PBMC per well, roughly 9.8 IU/ml IL-2 and roughly 10 ug/ml peptides.

The clonotype was recovered from a human donor who received a COVID-19 vaccine. This sample comprised CD4+ T cells from PBMCs cultured with HCoV-229E spike peptides, obtained after COVID-19 vaccination. The gene calls are TRBV18 and TRBJ2-3; D perhaps matches TRBD1 (7 bases). In nucleotides, the CDR3 is TGTGCCAGCTCACCATTGGGACAGCGGGCGACAGATACGCAGTATTTT. This gives the protein CASSPLGQRATDTQYF.